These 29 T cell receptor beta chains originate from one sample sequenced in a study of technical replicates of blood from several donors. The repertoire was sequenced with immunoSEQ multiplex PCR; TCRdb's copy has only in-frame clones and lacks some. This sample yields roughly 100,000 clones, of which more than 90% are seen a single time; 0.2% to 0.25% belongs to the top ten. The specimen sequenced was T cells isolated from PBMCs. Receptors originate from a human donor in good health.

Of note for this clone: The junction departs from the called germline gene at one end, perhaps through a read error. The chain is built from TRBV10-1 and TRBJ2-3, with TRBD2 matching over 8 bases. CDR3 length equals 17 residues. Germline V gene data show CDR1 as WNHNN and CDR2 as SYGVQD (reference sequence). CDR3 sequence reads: CASSDEGSGGSTDAQYF. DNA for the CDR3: TGCGCCAGCAGTGACGAGGGGAGCGGGGGTAGCACAGATGCGCAGTATTTT.

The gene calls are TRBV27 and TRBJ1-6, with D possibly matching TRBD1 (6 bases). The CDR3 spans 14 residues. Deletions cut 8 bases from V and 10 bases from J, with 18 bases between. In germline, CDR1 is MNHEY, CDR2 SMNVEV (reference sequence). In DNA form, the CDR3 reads TGTGCCAGCCGGACGGGGGGCGGTAGATCACCCCTCCACTTT. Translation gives CASRTGGGRSPLHF.

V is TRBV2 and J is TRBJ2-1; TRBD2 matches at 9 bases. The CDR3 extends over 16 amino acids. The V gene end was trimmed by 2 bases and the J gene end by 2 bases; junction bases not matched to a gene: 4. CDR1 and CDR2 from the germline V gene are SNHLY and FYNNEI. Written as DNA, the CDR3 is TGTGCCAGCAGTGAAATAGGACTAGCGACCTACAATGAGCAGTTCTTC. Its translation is CASSEIGLATYNEQFF.

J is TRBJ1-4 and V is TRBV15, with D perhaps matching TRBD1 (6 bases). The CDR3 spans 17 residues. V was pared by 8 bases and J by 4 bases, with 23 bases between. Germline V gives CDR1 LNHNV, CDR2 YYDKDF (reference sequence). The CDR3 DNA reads TGTGCCACCGGGGGGGGCGCAGTCTCCGGCATTAATGAAAAACTGTTTTTT. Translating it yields CATGGGAVSGINEKLFF.

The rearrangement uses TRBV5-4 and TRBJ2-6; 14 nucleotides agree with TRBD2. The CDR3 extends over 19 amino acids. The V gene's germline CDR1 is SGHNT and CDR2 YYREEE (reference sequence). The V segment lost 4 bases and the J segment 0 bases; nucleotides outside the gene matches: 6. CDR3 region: CASSGGLAGGISGANVLTF. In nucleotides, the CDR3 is TGTGCCAGCAGCGGCGGACTAGCGGGGGGTATCTCTGGGGCCAACGTCCTGACTTTC.

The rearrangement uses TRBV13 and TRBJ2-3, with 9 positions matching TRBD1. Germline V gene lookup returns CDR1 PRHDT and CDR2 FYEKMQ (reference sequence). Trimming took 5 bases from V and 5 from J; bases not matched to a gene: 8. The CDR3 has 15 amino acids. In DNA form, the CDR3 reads TGTGCCAGCAGCACCTACAGGGGGCGCGGAGATACGCAGTATTTT. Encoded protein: CASSTYRGRGDTQYF.

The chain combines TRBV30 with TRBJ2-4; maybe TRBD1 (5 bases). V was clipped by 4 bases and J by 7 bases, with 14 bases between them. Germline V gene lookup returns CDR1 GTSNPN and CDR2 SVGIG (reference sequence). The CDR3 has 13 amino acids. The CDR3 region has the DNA TGTGCCTGGAAGGTCAGGGCGCGGAACATTCAGTACTTC. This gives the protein CAWKVRARNIQYF.

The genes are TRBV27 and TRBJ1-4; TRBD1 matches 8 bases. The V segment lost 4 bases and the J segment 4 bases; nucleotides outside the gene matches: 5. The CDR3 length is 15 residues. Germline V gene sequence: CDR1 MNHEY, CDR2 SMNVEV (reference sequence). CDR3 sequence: CASSSAGQDNEKLFF. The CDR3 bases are TGTGCCAGCAGTTCCGCGGGACAGGATAATGAAAAACTGTTTTTT.

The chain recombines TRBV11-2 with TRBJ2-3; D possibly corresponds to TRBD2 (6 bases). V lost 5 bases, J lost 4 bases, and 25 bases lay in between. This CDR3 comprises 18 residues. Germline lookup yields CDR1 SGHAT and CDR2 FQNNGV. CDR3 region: CASSRTVISGGNPDTQYF. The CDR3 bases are TGTGCCAGCAGCCGAACGGTAATATCCGGCGGGAATCCAGATACGCAGTATTTT.

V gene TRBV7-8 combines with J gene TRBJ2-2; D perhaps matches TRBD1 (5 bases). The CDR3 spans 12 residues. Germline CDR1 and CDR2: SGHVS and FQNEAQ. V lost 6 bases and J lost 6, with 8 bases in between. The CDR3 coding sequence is TGTGCCAGCAGGGGGCTTCCCGGGGAGCTGTTTTTT. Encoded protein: CASRGLPGELFF.

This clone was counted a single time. The CDR3 region has the DNA TGTGCCAGCAGTATGGGATTCCCGGCGGGGTATCAGCCCCAGCATTTT. Translation gives CASSMGFPAGYQPQHF. V usage is TRBV28 and J usage is TRBJ1-5; no reliable D call. The CDR3 runs to 16 residues. Germline lookup yields CDR1 MDHEN and CDR2 SYDVKM. Between the trimmed V and J ends, which lost 5 bases and 5 bases, there was a span of 19 bases. Drawing the rest from reference TRBV28 and TRBJ1-5, the complete variable domain is DVKVTQSSRYLVKRTGEKVFLECVQDMDHENMFWYRQDPGLGLRLIYFSYDVKMKEKGDIPEGYSVSREKKERFSLILESASTNQTSMYLCASSMGFPAGYQPQHFGDGTRLSIL.

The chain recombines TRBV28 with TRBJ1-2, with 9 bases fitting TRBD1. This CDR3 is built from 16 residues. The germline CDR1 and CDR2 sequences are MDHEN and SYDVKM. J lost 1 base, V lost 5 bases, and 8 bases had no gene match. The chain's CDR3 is CASSATGGLFNYGYTF. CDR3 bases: TGTGCCAGCAGTGCGACAGGGGGTCTTTTTAACTATGGCTACACCTTC.

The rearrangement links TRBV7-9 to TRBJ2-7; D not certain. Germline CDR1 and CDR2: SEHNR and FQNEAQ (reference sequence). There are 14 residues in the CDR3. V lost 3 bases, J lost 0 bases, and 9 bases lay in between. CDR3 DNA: TGTGCCAGCAGCTTCGGTGAGAGCTCCTACGAGCAGTACTTC. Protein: CASSFGESSYEQYF.

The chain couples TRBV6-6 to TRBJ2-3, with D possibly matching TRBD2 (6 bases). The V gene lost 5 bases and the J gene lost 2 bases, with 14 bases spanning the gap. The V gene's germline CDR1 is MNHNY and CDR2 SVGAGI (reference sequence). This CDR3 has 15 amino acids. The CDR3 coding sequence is TGTGCCAGCAGTAACAGGACTAAACCCACAGATACGCAGTATTTT. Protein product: CASSNRTKPTDTQYF.

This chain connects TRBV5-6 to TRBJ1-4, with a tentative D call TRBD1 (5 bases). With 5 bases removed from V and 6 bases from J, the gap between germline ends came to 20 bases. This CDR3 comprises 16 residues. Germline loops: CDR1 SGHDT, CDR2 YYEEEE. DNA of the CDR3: TGTGCCAGCAGTTCGGAACAGGCCCGCCGGGATGAAAAACTGTTTTTT. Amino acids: CASSSEQARRDEKLFF.

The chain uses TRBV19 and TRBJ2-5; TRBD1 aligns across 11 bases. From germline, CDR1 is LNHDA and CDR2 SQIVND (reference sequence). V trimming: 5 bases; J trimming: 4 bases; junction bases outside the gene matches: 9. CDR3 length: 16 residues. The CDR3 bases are TGTGCCAGTAGTGCGCCCGGACAGGGGGCTATAGAGACCCAGTACTTC. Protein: CASSAPGQGAIETQYF.

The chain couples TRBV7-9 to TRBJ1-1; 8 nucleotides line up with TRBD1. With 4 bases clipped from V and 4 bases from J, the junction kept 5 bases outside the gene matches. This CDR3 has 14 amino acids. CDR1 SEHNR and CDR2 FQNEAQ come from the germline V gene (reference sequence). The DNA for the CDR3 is TGTGCCAGCAGCTCTCAGGGGGCTGGCACTGAAGCTTTCTTT. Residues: CASSSQGAGTEAFF.

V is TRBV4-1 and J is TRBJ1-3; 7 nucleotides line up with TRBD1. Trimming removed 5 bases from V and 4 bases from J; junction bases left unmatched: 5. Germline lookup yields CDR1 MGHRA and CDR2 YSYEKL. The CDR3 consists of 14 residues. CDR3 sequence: CASSSTGHGNTIYF. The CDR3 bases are TGCGCCAGCAGCTCGACAGGGCACGGAAACACCATATATTTT.

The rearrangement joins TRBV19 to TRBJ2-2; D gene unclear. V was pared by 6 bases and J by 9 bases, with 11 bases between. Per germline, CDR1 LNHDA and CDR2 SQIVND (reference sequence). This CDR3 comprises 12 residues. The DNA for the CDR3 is TGTGCCAGTAGCACAAGACTTAGGGAGCTGTTTTTT. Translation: CASSTRLRELFF.

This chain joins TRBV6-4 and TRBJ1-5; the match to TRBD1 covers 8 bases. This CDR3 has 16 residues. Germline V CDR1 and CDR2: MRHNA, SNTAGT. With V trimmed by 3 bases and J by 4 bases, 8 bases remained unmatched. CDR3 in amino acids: CASSEGGTGINQPQHF. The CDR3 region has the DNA TGTGCCAGCAGTGAAGGGGGGACAGGAATAAATCAGCCCCAGCATTTT.

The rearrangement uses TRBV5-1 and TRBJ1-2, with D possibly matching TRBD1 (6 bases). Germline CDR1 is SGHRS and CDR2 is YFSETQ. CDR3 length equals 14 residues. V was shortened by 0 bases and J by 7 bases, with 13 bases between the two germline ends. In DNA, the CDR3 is TGCGCCAGCAGCTTGGCCGGACAGTTTTCTGGCTACACCTTC. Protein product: CASSLAGQFSGYTF.

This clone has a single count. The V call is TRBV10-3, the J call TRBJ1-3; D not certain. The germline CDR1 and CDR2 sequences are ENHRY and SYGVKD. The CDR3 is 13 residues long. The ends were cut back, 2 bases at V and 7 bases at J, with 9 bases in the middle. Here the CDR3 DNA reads TGTGCCATCAGTGAGAGGGCGGGGAACACCATATATTTT. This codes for CAISERAGNTIYF.

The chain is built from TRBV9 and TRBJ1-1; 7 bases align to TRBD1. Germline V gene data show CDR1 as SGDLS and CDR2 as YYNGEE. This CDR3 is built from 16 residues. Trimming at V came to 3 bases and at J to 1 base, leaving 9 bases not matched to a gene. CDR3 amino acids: CASSGGPGQRNTEAFF. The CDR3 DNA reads TGTGCCAGCAGCGGGGGCCCGGGACAGCGGAACACTGAAGCTTTCTTT. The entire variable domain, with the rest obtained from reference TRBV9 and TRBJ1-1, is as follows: DSGVTQTPKHLITATGQRVTLRCSPRSGDLSVYWYQQSLDQGLQFLIQYYNGEERAKGNILERFSAQQFPDLHSELNLSSLELGDSALYFCASSGGPGQRNTEAFFGQGTRLTVV.

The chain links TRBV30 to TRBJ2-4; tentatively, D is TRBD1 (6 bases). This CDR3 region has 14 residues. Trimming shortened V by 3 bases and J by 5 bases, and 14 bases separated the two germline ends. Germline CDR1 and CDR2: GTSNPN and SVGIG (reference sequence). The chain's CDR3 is CAWRNLWTENIQYF. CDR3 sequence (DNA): TGTGCCTGGAGGAATCTTTGGACAGAAAACATTCAGTACTTC.

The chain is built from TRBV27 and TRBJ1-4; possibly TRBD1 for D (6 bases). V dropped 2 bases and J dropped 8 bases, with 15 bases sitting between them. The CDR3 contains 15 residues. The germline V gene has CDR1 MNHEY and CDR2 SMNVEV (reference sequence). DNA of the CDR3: TGTGCCAGCAGTTTAGGTGTAGGGGGAGTGGAAAAACTGTTTTTT. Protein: CASSLGVGGVEKLFF.

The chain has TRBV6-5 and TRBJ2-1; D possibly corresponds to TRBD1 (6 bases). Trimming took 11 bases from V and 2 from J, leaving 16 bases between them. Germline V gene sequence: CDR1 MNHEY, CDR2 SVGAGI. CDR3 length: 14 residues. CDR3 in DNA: TGTGCCGTGGGGATGACAGGCCCCTACAATGAGCAGTTCTTC. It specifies CAVGMTGPYNEQFF.

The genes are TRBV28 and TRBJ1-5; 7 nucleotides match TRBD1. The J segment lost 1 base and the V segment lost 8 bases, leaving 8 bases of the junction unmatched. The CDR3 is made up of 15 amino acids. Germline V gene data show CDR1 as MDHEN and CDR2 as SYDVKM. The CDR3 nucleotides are TGTGCCAGCGGTCCCGTGGGACAGAGCAATCAGCCCCAGCATTTT. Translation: CASGPVGQSNQPQHF. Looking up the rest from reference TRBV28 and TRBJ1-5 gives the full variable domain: DVKVTQSSRYLVKRTGEKVFLECVQDMDHENMFWYRQDPGLGLRLIYFSYDVKMKEKGDIPEGYSVSREKKERFSLILESASTNQTSMYLCASGPVGQSNQPQHFGDGTRLSIL.

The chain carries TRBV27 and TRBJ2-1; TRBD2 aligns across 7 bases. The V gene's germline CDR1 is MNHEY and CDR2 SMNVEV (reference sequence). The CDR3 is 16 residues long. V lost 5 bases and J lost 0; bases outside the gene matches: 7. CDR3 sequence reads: CASSPISGRSYNEQFF. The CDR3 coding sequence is TGTGCCAGCAGTCCGATTAGCGGGCGCTCCTACAATGAGCAGTTCTTC.

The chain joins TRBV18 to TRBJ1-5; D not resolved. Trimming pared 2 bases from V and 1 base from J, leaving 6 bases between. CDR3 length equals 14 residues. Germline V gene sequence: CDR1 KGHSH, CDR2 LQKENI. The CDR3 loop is CASSPARSNQPQHF. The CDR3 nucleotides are TGTGCCAGCTCACCAGCACGGAGCAATCAGCCCCAGCATTTT.